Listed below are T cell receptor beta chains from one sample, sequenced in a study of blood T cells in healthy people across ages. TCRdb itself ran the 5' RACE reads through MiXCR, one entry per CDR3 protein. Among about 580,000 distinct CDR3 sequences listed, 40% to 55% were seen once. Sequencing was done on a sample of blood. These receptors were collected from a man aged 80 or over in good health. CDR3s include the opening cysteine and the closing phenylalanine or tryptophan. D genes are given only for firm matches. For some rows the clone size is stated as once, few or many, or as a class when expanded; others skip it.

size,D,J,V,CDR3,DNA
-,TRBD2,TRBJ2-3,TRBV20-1,CSALGLAGVSDTQYF,TGCAGTGCCCTTGGACTAGCGGGCGTGTCAGATACGCAGTATTTT
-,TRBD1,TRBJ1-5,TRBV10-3,CAISPGTELQPQHF,TGTGCCATCAGCCCGGGGACAGAGCTTCAGCCCCAGCATTTT
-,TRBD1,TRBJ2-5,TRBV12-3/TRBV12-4,CASSNRDRSSKTQYF,TGTGCCAGCAGTAACCGGGACAGATCCTCTAAGACCCAGTACTTC
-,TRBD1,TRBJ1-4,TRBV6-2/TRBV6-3,CASSRLTGALGKLFF,TGTGCCAGCAGTCGCCTAACAGGGGCGTTGGGGAAACTGTTTTTT
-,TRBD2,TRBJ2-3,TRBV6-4,CASSDSVGGTLSTDTQYF,TGTGCCAGCAGTGACTCCGTGGGAGGGACCCTCAGCACAGATACGCAGTATTTT
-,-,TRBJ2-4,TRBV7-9,CASSLDLARDKNIQYF,TGTGCCAGCAGCTTGGATCTTGCCCGGGACAAAAACATTCAGTACTTC
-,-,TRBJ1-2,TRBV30,CAWSVPQGFGGYTF,TGTGCCTGGAGTGTACCCCAGGGATTTGGGGGCTACACCTTC
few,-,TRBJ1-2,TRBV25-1,CASSETGIPYYGYTF,TGTGCCAGCAGTGAAACAGGGATACCATACTATGGCTACACCTTC
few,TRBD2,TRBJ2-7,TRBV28,CASSLSGGRAAYEQYF,TGTGCCAGCAGTTTATCTGGCGGGAGGGCCGCGTACGAGCAGTACTTC
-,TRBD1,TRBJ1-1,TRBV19,CAGSTAGGMNTEAFF,TGTGCCGGTAGTACAGCAGGGGGGATGAACACTGAAGCTTTCTTT
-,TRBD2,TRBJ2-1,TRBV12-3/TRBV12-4,CASGSSGGAVQFF,TGTGCCAGCGGGAGCAGCGGGGGGGCCGTGCAGTTCTTC
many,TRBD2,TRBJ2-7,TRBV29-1,CSGGTSGSSAEQYF,TGCAGCGGTGGGACTAGCGGGAGTAGTGCCGAGCAGTACTTC
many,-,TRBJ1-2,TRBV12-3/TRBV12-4,CASRSDGDGYTF,TGTGCCAGCAGATCTGACGGAGATGGCTACACCTTC
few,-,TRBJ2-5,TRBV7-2,CASSLRLGVQETQYF,TGTGCCAGCAGCTTACGGCTTGGGGTCCAAGAGACCCAGTACTTC
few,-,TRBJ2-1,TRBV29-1,CSVEDPGREQFF,TGCAGCGTTGAAGATCCCGGGCGGGAGCAGTTCTTC
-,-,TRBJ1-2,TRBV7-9,CASSLGRTENYSYTF,TGTGCCAGCAGCTTGGGCCGGACAGAGAACTATAGCTACACCTTC
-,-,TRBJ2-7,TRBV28,CASRFPSYEQYF,TGTGCCAGCAGGTTCCCCTCCTACGAGCAGTACTTC
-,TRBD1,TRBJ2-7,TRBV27,CASSHRAGGRSTDEQYF,TGTGCCAGCAGTCATCGCGCAGGGGGCAGAAGCACCGACGAGCAGTACTTC
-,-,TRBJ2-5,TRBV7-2,CASSVGGPGETQYF,TGTGCCAGCAGCGTAGGGGGACCGGGGGAGACCCAGTACTTC
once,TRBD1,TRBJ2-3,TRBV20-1,CSARKVDRGLTDTQYF,TGCAGTGCTAGGAAGGTGGACAGGGGCCTCACAGATACGCAGTATTTT
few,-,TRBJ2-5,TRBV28,CASTSGDETQYF,TGTGCCAGCACCTCGGGGGACGAGACCCAGTACTTC
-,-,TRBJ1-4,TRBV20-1,CSARQPLGDEKLFF,TGCAGTGCTAGACAGCCTTTGGGTGACGAAAAACTGTTTTTT
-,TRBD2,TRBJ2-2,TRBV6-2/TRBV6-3,CAATGGAENGELFF,TGTGCCGCCACCGGGGGGGCCGAGAACGGGGAGCTGTTTTTT
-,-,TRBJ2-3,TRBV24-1,CATSEDGTDTQYF,TGTGCCACCAGTGAGGATGGCACAGATACGCAGTATTTT
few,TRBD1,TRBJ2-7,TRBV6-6,CATLGTGGYEQYF,TGTGCCACCCTAGGGACAGGGGGCTACGAGCAGTACTTC
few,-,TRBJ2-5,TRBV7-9,CASSLEGAQYF,TGTGCCAGCAGCTTAGAGGGGGCCCAGTACTTC
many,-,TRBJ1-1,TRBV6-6,CASSYSGRTEAFF,TGTGCCAGCAGTTACTCGGGACGCACTGAAGCTTTCTTT